This TCR beta chain was captured in a study of metastatic and nonmetastatic thyroid tumors. General study results and limits: It was reportedly found that TCR beta diversity was significantly higher in malignant thyroid tumors than in benign nodules, a difference seen in both blood and tumor samples.

Trimming stripped 0 bases from V and 3 bases from J, with 8 bases between. There are 14 residues in the CDR3. Germline V CDR1 and CDR2: MNHEY, SVGEGT. In the original analysis: Clinicopathological groups supplied CDR3 differences that were used to build a distant-metastasis classifier for papillary thyroid cancer. MiXCR re-clonotyped the PCR reads for TCRdb. The V and J calls here are based on TCRdb, not the publication. The top ten clones hold about 10% of a sample with some 15,000 clones, roughly a quarter of them seen once. Not a single patient had been given any form of treatment at any point before undergoing thyroid surgery. This clone was observed a few times. The antigen is unknown.

The sample was adjacent normal tissue. The receptor comes from a female donor with papillary thyroid cancer or a benign thyroid nodule (not recorded which). Some clones in this sample may be carry-over from other donors' samples. The gene calls are TRBV6-2 or TRBV6-3 and TRBJ1-2; D gene unclear. CDR3: CASSYSRADYGYTF. The CDR3 DNA sequence: TGTGCCAGCAGTTACTCGAGGGCGGACTATGGCTACACCTTC.